These 27 T cell receptor beta chains were all obtained from the same sample, sequenced in a study of molecular identifiers for immune sequencing clone quantification. TCRdb passed the PCR reads through MiXCR, listing each CDR3 protein once. This table holds approximately 90,000 distinct CDR3 sequences, 24% found once. The sequenced sample consisted of naive CD8+ T cells from blood, with Jurkat cell RNA spiked in. The subset: FACS-sorted CD8+CD4-CCR7+CD45RA+ naive T cells. Receptors were obtained from a human donor in good health. Some libraries in this study had Jurkat cell RNA spiked in.

A single count supports this clonotype. The V gene is TRBV21-1, the J gene TRBJ2-3; whether TRBD2, the table's D call, matches the DNA was not checked. TRBV21-1 is a pseudogene segment. The CDR3 is made up of 15 amino acids. The CDR3 DNA sequence: TGTGCCAGCCGCACGCGGGCCTACGGGGCAGCTACGCAGTATTTT. It yields the protein CASRTRAYGAATQYF.

In regard to this clonotype: A much larger clone is a single base away; this may be a read error. The conserved closing phenylalanine or tryptophan is absent in this CDR3, likely reflecting a read error. J is TRBJ1-1 and V is TRBV4-2; TRBD1 matches at 7 bases. The V and J ends lost 1 base and 3 bases, in that order; junction bases with no gene match: 2. The length of the CDR3 is 14 residues. Germline CDR1 LGHNA, CDR2 YNFKEQ. The CDR3 coding sequence is TGTGCCAGCAGCCAAGGGACAGGCGACACTGAAGCTTTCTTG. Translating gives CASSQGTGDTEAFL.

This clonotype has at least ten counts. The genes are TRBV6-2 or TRBV6-3 and TRBJ2-3; D perhaps matches TRBD2 (7 bases). CDR1 is MNHEY and CDR2 is SVGEGT in the germline V gene. Between the trimmed V and J ends, which lost 6 bases and 4 bases, there was a span of 17 bases. This CDR3 region has 15 residues. CDR3 loop: CASSQLGGAADTQYF. The CDR3 nucleotides read TGTGCCAGCAGCCAACTAGGGGGGGCGGCAGATACGCAGTATTTT.

The chain couples TRBV9 to TRBJ2-7; D tentatively reads TRBD1 or TRBD2 (5 bases each). CDR1 is SGDLS and CDR2 is YYNGEE in the germline V gene. The CDR3 covers 14 residues. The V end lost 1 base, the J end lost 6 bases, and 14 bases lay between the germline ends. The CDR3 is CASSVSSVGVEQYF. CDR3 nucleotide sequence: TGTGCCAGCAGCGTAAGCAGCGTGGGGGTCGAGCAGTACTTC.

The chain joins TRBV28 to TRBJ2-7; 10 bases map to TRBD2. Trimming at V came to 5 bases and at J to 4 bases, leaving 11 bases not matched to a gene. The CDR3 length is 16 residues. Germline V gives CDR1 MDHEN, CDR2 SYDVKM. CDR3 protein: CASSTYKREGPYEQYF. CDR3 DNA sequence: TGTGCCAGCAGTACGTACAAGCGGGAGGGCCCATACGAGCAGTACTTC.

Notes on this clonotype: At one end, the junction sequence differs from germline, possibly due to a read error. V is TRBV4-1 and J is TRBJ2-1, with 9 bases aligning to TRBD1. Germline values: CDR1 MGHRA, CDR2 YSYEKL. The CDR3 is 16 residues long. The chain's CDR3 is CASSHIGQGRSNERFF. As DNA, the CDR3 is TGCGCCAGCAGCCACATCGGACAGGGGCGCTCGAATGAGCGGTTCTTC.

This clonotype was observed at least ten times. The chain is built from TRBV5-1 and TRBJ2-1, with 8 bases fitting TRBD1. V dropped 1 base and J dropped 4; count of bases not matched to a gene: 4. This CDR3 contains 15 residues. Germline assignment: CDR1 SGHRS and CDR2 YFSETQ. CDR3 bases: TGCGCCAGCAGCTTGCGGGACAGGTATTACAATGAGCAGTTCTTC. It encodes CASSLRDRYYNEQFF.

This clonotype showed up many times. CDR3 sequence: CATSDGGPEAFF. CDR3 bases: TGTGCCACCAGTGACGGTGGGCCTGAAGCTTTCTTT. V usage is TRBV24-1 and J usage is TRBJ1-1; D is ambiguous. Germline-derived CDR1 and CDR2 are KGHDR and SFDVKD. The V end was cut by 4 bases, the J end by 6 bases, with 8 bases between. CDR3 length equals 12 residues.

Comment on this clonotype: This clone may be a read error of a much larger clone one base away. The conserved closing phenylalanine or tryptophan is absent in this CDR3, likely reflecting a read error. V and J are TRBV7-6 and TRBJ1-1; D is ambiguous. V was cut by 1 base and J by 7 bases, with 13 bases left in between. The CDR3 is made up of 14 amino acids. CDR1 and CDR2 from the germline V gene are SGHVS and FNYEAQ. The CDR3 spells CASSLGVGEVEAFL. In DNA, the CDR3 is TGTGCCAGCAGCTTAGGAGTGGGAGAAGTTGAAGCTTTCCTT.

The CDR3 nucleotides read TGTGCCAGCAGCACAAGGGGGGGATTCTACGAGCAGTACTTC. Amino acid sequence: CASSTRGGFYEQYF. This chain connects TRBV11-2 to TRBJ2-7, with D possibly TRBD2 on 7 matching bases. The CDR3 spans 14 residues. The V and J ends lost 5 bases and 3 bases respectively, with 14 bases between them. Germline loops: CDR1 SGHAT, CDR2 FQNNGV.

Only a few counts were recorded for this clonotype. The rearrangement links TRBV27 to TRBJ2-1, with D maybe TRBD1 (6 bases). The ends were cut back, 2 bases at V and 8 bases at J, with 13 bases in the middle. This CDR3 is 14 amino acids long. From germline, CDR1 is MNHEY and CDR2 SMNVEV (reference sequence). The DNA of the CDR3 is TGTGCCAGCAGTTTAGGACAGACATGGGATGAGCAGTTCTTC. It encodes CASSLGQTWDEQFF.

As concerns this clonotype: A much larger clonotype is one base distant, so this may be a read error. The chain carries TRBV6-2 or TRBV6-3 and TRBJ2-7, with D perhaps TRBD1 or TRBD2 (6 bases each). The CDR3 has 15 residues. V lost 8 bases and J 0 bases, leaving 17 bases between the germline ends. Germline values: CDR1 MNHEY, CDR2 SVGEGT. CDR3 residues: CASPPDGGGSYEQYF. The CDR3 bases are TGTGCCAGCCCCCCGGACGGAGGGGGCTCCTACGAGCAGTACTTC.

This clonotype was recorded at least ten times. J is TRBJ1-5 and V is TRBV5-1; TRBD1 aligns across 8 bases. CDR3 length: 15 amino acids. After removal of 4 bases from V and 1 base from J, the junction contained 4 bases not matched to a gene. CDR1 is SGHRS, CDR2 YFSETQ, per germline. The DNA for the CDR3 is TGCGCCAGCAGCGCAACAGGGGGAAGCAATCAGCCCCAGCATTTT. This codes for CASSATGGSNQPQHF.

About this clonotype itself: A much more abundant neighbour one base away suggests this may be a read error. The chain recombines TRBV11-2 with TRBJ2-7; TRBD1 matches 7 bases. This CDR3 is built from 15 residues. The trim removed 2 bases at V and 0 bases at J, leaving 4 bases unmatched. Germline V gives CDR1 SGHAT, CDR2 FQNNGV. The CDR3: CASSLRGGRSYEQYF. CDR3 in DNA: TGTGCCAGCAGCTTACGAGGGGGCCGCTCCTACGAGCAGTACTTC.

A word on this clonotype: This may come from a read error, since a much larger clone is one base off. The chain couples TRBV4-1 to TRBJ2-5, with D perhaps being TRBD1 or TRBD2 (6 bases each). Looked up from germline, CDR1 is MGHRA and CDR2 is YSYEKL. The CDR3 spans 17 residues. CDR3 region: CASSQSVWWGAQETQYF. CDR3 DNA sequence: TGCGCCAGCAGCCAATCGGTGTGGTGGGGGGCCCAAGAGACACAGTACTTC.

A note on this clonotype: This may arise from a read error, as a much more abundant clone is one base away. The chain is built from TRBV30 and TRBJ2-7; perhaps D is TRBD1 or TRBD2 (5 bases each). CDR3 size: 13 residues. V was clipped by 3 bases and J by 5 bases, with 14 bases between them. CDR1 GTSNPN and CDR2 SVGIG come from the germline V gene (reference sequence). DNA of the CDR3: TGTGCCTGGAGCATCGACAGAGCGGACGAGCAGTACTTC. Its protein product is CAWSIDRADEQYF. Full variable domain (missing parts from reference TRBV30 and TRBJ2-7): SQTIHQWPATLVQPVGSPLSLECTVEGTSNPNLYWYRQAAGRGLQLLFYSVGIGQISSEVPQNLSASRPQDRQFILSSKKLLLSDSGFYLCAWSIDRADEQYFGPGTRLTVT.

The chain links TRBV10-1 to TRBJ1-5; weak D call: TRBD1 (6 bases). Germline V gives CDR1 WNHNN, CDR2 SYGVQD (reference sequence). The CDR3 sequence is 17 residues long. The V and J ends lost 4 bases and 0 bases respectively, with 16 bases between them. The CDR3 DNA follows: TGCGCCAGCAGTGGGGCAGGGGCCGTACGTAGCAATCAGCCCCAGCATTTT. Its translation: CASSGAGAVRSNQPQHF.

As to this clonotype: A much larger clone lies one base from this, so it may be a read error. The chain carries TRBV6-5 and TRBJ1-1; D gene ambiguous. The CDR3 is 13 amino acids. Germline V CDR1 and CDR2: MNHEY, SVGAGI. The CDR3 DNA sequence: TGTGCCTGCAGTTACCGCGGTTTCGCTGAAGCTTTCTTT. Amino acid sequence: CACSYRGFAEAFF.

This clonotype was seen repeatedly, ten times or more. This chain connects TRBV9 to TRBJ2-3; TRBD2 is a possible D gene (5 bases). Trimming left V 3 bases short and J 2 bases short, with 13 bases between. The CDR3 covers 15 residues. Germline values: CDR1 SGDLS, CDR2 YYNGEE. The CDR3 loop is CASSAHGGLTDTQYF. The CDR3 DNA reads TGTGCCAGCAGCGCCCATGGCGGGCTCACAGATACGCAGTATTTT. Full variable domain (missing parts from reference TRBV9 and TRBJ2-3): DSGVTQTPKHLITATGQRVTLRCSPRSGDLSVYWYQQSLDQGLQFLIQYYNGEERAKGNILERFSAQQFPDLHSELNLSSLELGDSALYFCASSAHGGLTDTQYFGPGTRLTVL.

This clonotype came up many times. The gene calls are TRBV5-5 and TRBJ1-4; 9 bases are a match to TRBD1. The CDR3 runs 15 residues. After removal of 4 bases from V and 7 bases from J, the junction contained 8 bases not matched to a gene. The germline V gene encodes CDR1 SGHKS and CDR2 YYEKEE (reference sequence). The CDR3 DNA sequence: TGTGCCAGCAGCAGGGAACAGGGGGCTACTGAAAAACTGTTTTTT. Residues: CASSREQGATEKLFF.

The rearrangement uses TRBV4-3 and TRBJ2-2; 9 bases are a match to TRBD1. The V and J ends lost 4 bases and 6 bases, in that order; junction bases with no gene match: 12. The germline V gene has CDR1 LGHNA and CDR2 YSLEER. This CDR3 region has 17 residues. The CDR3 loop reads CASSLSTGGSTPGELFF. The CDR3 nucleotides are TGCGCCAGCAGCCTATCAACAGGGGGCAGCACCCCCGGGGAGCTGTTTTTT.

This clonotype was seen repeatedly, ten times or more. This chain connects TRBV7-9 to TRBJ2-7, with D possibly TRBD2 on 6 matching bases. Germline-derived CDR1 and CDR2 are SEHNR and FQNEAQ (reference sequence). The CDR3 runs 14 residues. V was clipped by 5 bases and J by 5 bases, with 16 bases between them. DNA for the CDR3: TGTGCCAGCAGCCCGGTAGCGGTTGGCGACGAGCAGTACTTC. Its protein product is CASSPVAVGDEQYF.

This clonotype was picked up many times. The J gene is TRBJ2-7, the V gene TRBV20-1; TRBD2 aligns across 7 bases. In germline, CDR1 is DFQATT, CDR2 SNEGSKA (reference sequence). The V gene end was trimmed by 3 bases and the J gene end by 3 bases; junction bases not matched to a gene: 8. The CDR3 runs 14 residues. Here the CDR3 DNA reads TGCAGTGCTAGGGGAAGCGGGACCTACTACGAGCAGTACTTC. Translated: CSARGSGTYYEQYF.

Ten or more counts support this clonotype. V is TRBV10-3 and J is TRBJ1-1; D remains unclear. V lost 4 bases and J 0 bases, leaving 15 bases between the germline ends. CDR1 ENHRY and CDR2 SYGVKD come from the germline V gene. The CDR3 contains 16 residues. The CDR3 loop reads CAISASIVSMNTEAFF. CDR3 nucleotide sequence: TGTGCCATCAGTGCCTCAATCGTCTCAATGAACACTGAAGCTTTCTTT.

A remark on this clonotype: Given a much more abundant clone one base away, this may be a read error. Because it lacks the conserved phenylalanine or tryptophan at the end, this CDR3 is likely a read error. The V and J genes are TRBV5-6 and TRBJ2-3; 9 positions agree with TRBD1. The V gene's germline CDR1 is SGHDT and CDR2 YYEEEE. The CDR3 has 15 amino acids. J was trimmed by 4 bases and V by 4 bases; bases with no gene match: 7. The CDR3 sequence is CASSGDRAVADTQYL. The CDR3 coding sequence is TGTGCCAGCAGCGGGGACAGGGCCGTCGCAGATACGCAGTATTTA.

This clonotype was picked up many times. V is TRBV7-9 and J is TRBJ2-7, with TRBD1 matching 9 bases. V gave up 5 bases and J gave up 6 bases; unmatched junction bases: 14. The germline CDR1 and CDR2 sequences are SEHNR and FQNEAQ (reference sequence). The CDR3 covers 16 residues. This CDR3 reads CASSDTGQGFWSEQYF. CDR3 DNA sequence: TGTGCCAGCAGCGATACGGGACAGGGTTTTTGGAGCGAGCAGTACTTC.

This clonotype was observed at least ten times. The chain couples TRBV6-6 to TRBJ2-3; D tentatively fits TRBD1 or TRBD2 (5 bases each). There are 17 residues in the CDR3. V lost 1 base to trimming and J lost 2 bases, with 16 bases between them. Germline V CDR1 and CDR2: MNHNY, SVGAGI (reference sequence). The CDR3 is CASSYLLRRDPTDTQYF. The CDR3 DNA is TGTGCCAGCAGTTACTTGCTACGACGGGACCCCACAGATACGCAGTATTTT.